A single sample gave rise to the 30 T cell receptor beta chains below, sequenced in a study of regulatory T cells in long-lasting Graves disease. Noted time point: persistent/refractory GD, antithyroid drugs over 5 years with positive TRAb. PBMCs were the source of the RNA used for TCR sequencing. According to the study, TCR beta libraries were built with iRepertoire HTBI primers and CDR3-region Arm-PCR. MiXCR was run by TCRdb on the multiplex PCR reads, yielding one entry per CDR3 protein. The sample includes about half a million distinct CDR3 sequences, 22% of them seen just once. Specimen: peripheral blood mononuclear cells (PBMCs), collected when the disease was refractory, from a patient treated with antithyroid drugs. The receptors come from a female donor with Graves disease.

The genes are TRBV7-2 and TRBJ2-7; 9 nucleotides line up with TRBD2. J was trimmed by 4 bases and V by 3 bases; bases with no gene match: 7. The CDR3 is 15 residues long. In germline, CDR1 is SGHTA, CDR2 FQGNSA. The CDR3 is CASSLIAGDYYEQYF. The CDR3 DNA reads as TGTGCCAGCAGCTTGATAGCGGGGGACTATTACGAGCAGTACTTC.

In this sample, this clonotype turned up many times. The V gene is TRBV7-9, the J gene TRBJ2-7, with no clear D. This CDR3 has 15 amino acids. The germline gives CDR1 SEHNR, CDR2 FQNEAQ (reference sequence). The V and J ends lost 5 bases and 5 bases respectively, with 19 bases between them. CDR3 DNA sequence: TGTGCCAGCAGCCCCCCTCGGCTGGGCATCGACGAGCAGTACTTC. It encodes CASSPPRLGIDEQYF.

This clonotype has more than one count but fewer than ten. This sequence may be a read error, since a much larger clone differs from it by one base. V gene TRBV28 combines with J gene TRBJ2-2; 7 bases are shared with TRBD2. Germline V gene sequence: CDR1 MDHEN, CDR2 SYDVKM. The CDR3 is made up of 15 amino acids. The V segment lost 4 bases and the J segment 4 bases; nucleotides outside the gene matches: 6. CDR3 sequence reads: CASSSTSTVTGELFF. CDR3 DNA sequence: TGTGCCAGCAGTTCGACTAGCACAGTCACCGGGGAGCTGTTTTTT.

Remarks on this clonotype: This could be a read error, since a much larger clone is one nucleotide away. The CDR3 does not end in the conserved phenylalanine or tryptophan, so this is likely a read error. V gene TRBV28 combines with J gene TRBJ1-1; D remains unclear. Germline lookup yields CDR1 MDHEN and CDR2 SYDVKM. There are 14 residues in the CDR3. Trimming shortened V by 1 base and J by 3 bases, and 9 bases separated the two germline ends. The chain's CDR3 is CASSLSQLHTEAFL. Written as DNA, the CDR3 is TGTGCCAGCAGTTTATCTCAGTTACACACTGAAGCTTTCCTT.

This chain uses TRBV12-3 or TRBV12-4 with TRBJ2-3; maybe TRBD2 (5 bases). The germline V and J ends were trimmed by 6 bases and 1 base, with 11 bases remaining between them. This CDR3 is built from 14 residues. Here the CDR3 DNA reads TGTGCCAGCAGGCGCTCCGGGGGCACAGATACGCAGTATTTT. Translated, it gives CASRRSGGTDTQYF.

Comment on this clonotype: Being one base from a much bigger clone, this may be a read error. This CDR3 fails to terminate in the conserved phenylalanine or tryptophan, so it likely reflects a read error. This chain uses TRBV7-2 with TRBJ1-6; D possibly corresponds to TRBD1 (5 bases). Between the trimmed V and J ends, which lost 4 bases and 7 bases, there was a span of 11 bases. The CDR3 is made up of 14 amino acids. Germline V CDR1 and CDR2: SGHTA, FQGNSA. The CDR3 DNA follows: TGTGCCAGCAGCTCCGGGACGGGGAATTCACCCCTCCACCTT. Protein product: CASSSGTGNSPLHL.

The chain carries TRBV19 and TRBJ1-5; D is possibly TRBD1 (6 bases). Germline lookup yields CDR1 LNHDA and CDR2 SQIVND (reference sequence). CDR3 length: 16 residues. Trimming took 7 bases from V and 1 from J, leaving 17 bases between them. CDR3 coding DNA: TGTGCCAGTACCCGCCCGGGACACACGAGCAATCAGCCCCAGCATTTT. It is translated as CASTRPGHTSNQPQHF.

This clonotype was observed at least ten times. CDR3 region: CATSDPTDQPQHF. Written as DNA, the CDR3 is TGTGCCACCAGTGATCCAACGGATCAGCCCCAGCATTTT. J is TRBJ1-5 and V is TRBV24-1; D call uncertain. The germline V gene has CDR1 KGHDR and CDR2 SFDVKD. The V gene lost 3 bases and the J gene lost 5 bases, with 7 bases spanning the gap. This CDR3 comprises 13 residues.

The chain is built from TRBV18 and TRBJ1-1, with D unresolved. Germline loops: CDR1 KGHSH, CDR2 LQKENI. The CDR3 sequence is 12 residues long. Trimming removed 3 bases from V and 7 bases from J, with 9 bases in between. CDR3 nucleotide sequence: TGTGCCAGCTCACCGCCGGACGGTGAAGCTTTCTTT. It encodes CASSPPDGEAFF.

Ten or more counts support this clonotype. J is TRBJ1-4 and V is TRBV6-5; D remains ambiguous. Trimming took 2 bases from V and 11 from J, leaving 9 bases between them. Germline V gives CDR1 MNHEY, CDR2 SVGAGI. The CDR3 extends over 12 amino acids. The CDR3 DNA sequence: TGTGCCAGCAGTTACGCACCGGGCAAACTGTTTTTT. Residues: CASSYAPGKLFF.

This clonotype was counted ten times or more. The J gene is TRBJ1-4, the V gene TRBV7-6; 8 nucleotides align to TRBD1. Trimming cost V 5 bases and J 1 base; bases outside gene matches: 6. Germline V gives CDR1 SGHVS, CDR2 FNYEAQ. This CDR3 spans 16 amino acids. CDR3 bases: TGTGCCAGCAGCCGCGGACAGGGAGGAACTAATGAAAAACTGTTTTTT. It specifies CASSRGQGGTNEKLFF.

This clonotype was counted only a few times. The J gene is TRBJ2-3, the V gene TRBV28; tentative D call: TRBD2 (5 bases). The V gene's germline CDR1 is MDHEN and CDR2 SYDVKM. Trimming cost V 6 bases and J 2 bases, with 15 bases left between them. The length of the CDR3 is 15 residues. The CDR3 sequence: CASSQIGGITDTQYF. DNA for the CDR3: TGTGCCAGCAGCCAAATAGGAGGAATCACAGATACGCAGTATTTT.

This clonotype was found a few times. The CDR3 loop reads CSVAKAGIEKLFF. The CDR3 coding sequence is TGCAGCGTTGCCAAAGCCGGTATAGAAAAACTGTTTTTT. This chain joins TRBV29-1 and TRBJ1-4; D unclear. Germline CDR1 is SQVTM and CDR2 is ANQGSEA. This CDR3 comprises 13 residues. V lost 4 bases and J lost 8, with 14 bases in between.

This clonotype was seen at least ten times. The rearrangement joins TRBV12-3 or TRBV12-4 to TRBJ2-2; D gene unclear. V dropped 6 bases and J dropped 2 bases, with 7 bases sitting between them. The CDR3 is 13 residues long. The CDR3 is CASSLFNTGELFF. The CDR3, as DNA: TGTGCCAGCAGCTTATTTAACACCGGGGAGCTGTTTTTT.

This clonotype came up many times. V usage is TRBV5-6 and J usage is TRBJ2-5; weak D call: TRBD1 (5 bases). V was clipped by 3 bases and J by 4 bases, with 10 bases between them. This CDR3 is built from 13 residues. Germline values: CDR1 SGHDT, CDR2 YYEEEE. This CDR3 is CASSSGYGETQYF. The CDR3 region has the DNA TGTGCCAGCAGCTCAGGGTACGGAGAGACCCAGTACTTC.

This clonotype was counted many times. The V and J genes are TRBV11-2 and TRBJ2-7; D is tentatively TRBD1 or TRBD2 (5 bases each). There are 13 residues in the CDR3. V lost 0 bases, J lost 7 bases, and 10 bases lay in between. From germline, CDR1 is SGHAT and CDR2 FQNNGV. The CDR3 is CASSLEGVGEQYF. CDR3 sequence (DNA): TGTGCCAGCAGCTTAGAGGGGGTCGGAGAGCAGTACTTC.

This chain joins TRBV7-2 and TRBJ2-7, with D possibly TRBD2 on 5 matching bases. The CDR3 runs to 12 residues. Trimming removed 4 bases at V and 5 bases at J, with 9 bases between. CDR1 is SGHTA and CDR2 is FQGNSA in the germline V gene. The CDR3 here is CASSSWTDEQYF. The CDR3 bases are TGTGCCAGCAGCTCTTGGACTGACGAGCAGTACTTC.

The chain links TRBV20-1 to TRBJ1-1; D possibly corresponds to TRBD1 (5 bases). Trimming shortened V by 4 bases and J by 4 bases, and 16 bases separated the two germline ends. The CDR3 length is 14 residues. The germline V gene has CDR1 DFQATT and CDR2 SNEGSKA (reference sequence). The CDR3 DNA reads as TGCAGTGCTAACCCATATGGGGGTGCCACTGAAGCTTTCTTT. Its protein is CSANPYGGATEAFF.

This clonotype was seen ten or more times. The rearrangement joins TRBV7-2 to TRBJ1-2; D not certain. Per the germline V gene, CDR1 is SGHTA and CDR2 is FQGNSA. V lost 5 bases and J 5 bases, leaving 6 bases between the germline ends. This CDR3 contains 11 residues. The CDR3 reads CASSEPYGYTF. DNA for the CDR3: TGTGCCAGCAGCGAGCCTTATGGCTACACCTTC.

In this sample, this clonotype turned up many times. This chain's CDR3 is CASRSDRDQPQHF. CDR3 DNA sequence: TGTGCCAGCAGAAGTGACAGGGATCAGCCCCAGCATTTT. This chain connects TRBV12-3 or TRBV12-4 to TRBJ1-5, with 7 bases identical to TRBD1. CDR3 length equals 13 residues. V was pared by 6 bases and J by 5 bases, with 4 bases of the junction left unmatched.

The rearrangement joins TRBV7-2 to TRBJ2-5; the D is unclear. The CDR3 is 13 residues long. V was clipped by 5 bases and J by 5 bases, with 12 bases between them. Germline V gives CDR1 SGHTA, CDR2 FQGNSA. This CDR3 reads CASSIGDGETQYF. CDR3 in DNA: TGTGCCAGCAGCATAGGAGACGGGGAGACCCAGTACTTC.

This clonotype was counted a few times. The chain is built from TRBV5-1 and TRBJ1-1; D call uncertain. V gave up 10 bases and J gave up 11 bases, with 18 bases separating them. This CDR3 contains 11 residues. The germline CDR1 and CDR2 sequences are SGHRS and YFSETQ. The CDR3 reads CAGVKTNLAFF. DNA of the CDR3: TGCGCCGGAGTTAAGACAAATCTGGCTTTCTTT.

In DNA form, the CDR3 reads TGTGCCAGCAGCTTAGGTGTTACTATGAACACTGAAGCTTTCTTT. It codes for CASSLGVTMNTEAFF. The rearrangement links TRBV7-2 to TRBJ1-1; D call uncertain. This CDR3 has 15 amino acids. CDR1 and CDR2 (germline): SGHTA, FQGNSA. Trimming cost V 1 base and J 0 bases, with 9 bases left between them.

The table lists this clonotype with a few counts. The chain couples TRBV4-3 to TRBJ2-7; TRBD1 matches at 8 bases. The CDR3 extends over 17 amino acids. V dropped 4 bases and J dropped 4; count of bases not matched to a gene: 15. The germline V gene encodes CDR1 LGHNA and CDR2 YSLEER. The CDR3 DNA is TGCGCCAGCAGCCCGGGACAGGAGGAAACGTATTTTTACGAGCAGTACTTC. This sequence encodes CASSPGQEETYFYEQYF.

This clonotype was observed a few times. The chain recombines TRBV20-1 with TRBJ2-7; the match to TRBD1 covers 7 bases. With V trimmed by 1 base and J by 0 bases, 3 bases remained unmatched. From germline, CDR1 is DFQATT and CDR2 SNEGSKA (reference sequence). The CDR3 is 14 amino acids. The CDR3 DNA sequence: TGCAGTGCTAGAGCGGGACAGCCCTCCTACGAGCAGTACTTC. Protein product: CSARAGQPSYEQYF.

The table lists this clonotype with many counts. The chain links TRBV9 to TRBJ1-2; no definite D call. The CDR3 is made up of 13 amino acids. The germline CDR1 and CDR2 sequences are SGDLS and YYNGEE. Trimming removed 3 bases from V and 4 bases from J, with 10 bases in between. The CDR3 DNA reads as TGTGCCAGCAGCGCCCCCAGGACCTATGGCTACACCTTC. It codes for CASSAPRTYGYTF. Filled out from reference TRBV9 and TRBJ1-2, the complete variable domain reads DSGVTQTPKHLITATGQRVTLRCSPRSGDLSVYWYQQSLDQGLQFLIQYYNGEERAKGNILERFSAQQFPDLHSELNLSSLELGDSALYFCASSAPRTYGYTFGSGTRLTVV.

Concerning this clonotype: Sequence at one end of the junction differs from germline and may be a read error. The chain recombines TRBV27 with TRBJ2-2; D is perhaps TRBD1 or TRBD2 (5 bases each). Germline lookup yields CDR1 MNHEY and CDR2 SMNVEV (reference sequence). The CDR3 is made up of 16 amino acids. The CDR3 bases are TGTGCCAGCAGTACAACAGCAGGGAAGGGCACCGGGGAGCTGCTTTTT. It codes for CASSTTAGKGTGELLF.

Ten or more counts support this clonotype. The chain combines TRBV15 with TRBJ2-5; D is unresolved. Trimming took off 5 bases at V and 1 base at J, with 14 bases between the two ends. There are 15 residues in the CDR3. Germline V CDR1 and CDR2: LNHNV, YYDKDF (reference sequence). Written as DNA, the CDR3 is TGTGCCACCAGCTTACAAATCGGCAGCCAAGAGACCCAGTACTTC. Its protein product is CATSLQIGSQETQYF.

Turning to this clonotype: This likely traces to a read error, being one base from a far larger clone. The genes are TRBV7-8 and TRBJ1-6; 7 positions agree with TRBD1. This CDR3 spans 17 amino acids. CDR1 and CDR2 from the germline V gene are SGHVS and FQNEAQ. Trimming took 5 bases from V and 10 from J; bases not matched to a gene: 17. In DNA form, the CDR3 reads TGTGCCAGCAGCCTCGACAGGGAGAGGGGTATTGGCTCACCCCTCCACTTT. Translation: CASSLDRERGIGSPLHF.

The V and J genes are TRBV7-9 and TRBJ1-5, with 11 bases lining up with TRBD1. The J segment lost 2 bases and the V segment lost 3 bases, leaving 6 bases of the junction unmatched. Germline V gene lookup returns CDR1 SEHNR and CDR2 FQNEAQ (reference sequence). The CDR3 is 17 amino acids. CDR3: CASSLDRGPRGNQPQHF. CDR3 in DNA: TGTGCCAGCAGCTTGGACAGGGGGCCTAGGGGCAATCAGCCCCAGCATTTT.